The 5 T cell receptor beta chains presented below share a single source sample, sequenced in a study of blood T cell repertoires in COVID-19. The data were produced by immunoSEQ multiplex PCR, yet TCRdb's version contains in-frame clones alone and is incomplete. The data contain over 110,000 clones, nearly 85% of them singletons. Sample: PBMCs or T cells enriched from blood (not recorded which). Receptors originate from a man in his forties or fifties in a cohort exposed to, infected with or recovered from COVID-19 (not recorded which).

The J gene is TRBJ2-7, the V gene TRBV27, with TRBD2 matching over 8 bases. Germline-derived CDR1 and CDR2 are MNHEY and SMNVEV (reference sequence). The trim removed 5 bases at V and 1 base at J, leaving 7 bases unmatched. CDR3 length: 15 amino acids. CDR3 residues: CASSDSGAMSYEQYF. The CDR3 region has the DNA TGTGCCAGCAGTGATAGCGGGGCCATGTCCTACGAGCAGTACTTC.

The J gene is TRBJ2-3, the V gene TRBV9, with 8 bases lining up with TRBD1. The germline V gene encodes CDR1 SGDLS and CDR2 YYNGEE. The V segment lost 4 bases and the J segment 2 bases; nucleotides outside the gene matches: 6. The CDR3 length is 15 residues. This CDR3 is CASSPTGDLTDTQYF. CDR3 nucleotide sequence: TGTGCCAGCAGCCCGACAGGGGACCTCACAGATACGCAGTATTTT.

The chain recombines TRBV30 with TRBJ2-3, with TRBD2 matching over 8 bases. Germline V gene lookup returns CDR1 GTSNPN and CDR2 SVGIG (reference sequence). The CDR3 contains 15 residues. Unmatched junction bases numbered 10, after V lost 5 bases and J lost 3 bases. The CDR3 bases are TGTGCCTGGGGGAAGGGTAGCGGGGTAACAGATACGCAGTATTTT. It yields the protein CAWGKGSGVTDTQYF.

There are a few counts of this clone. V is TRBV5-4 and J is TRBJ1-4; a possible D gene is TRBD1 (6 bases). The germline V gene has CDR1 SGHNT and CDR2 YYREEE (reference sequence). The ends were cut back, 0 bases at V and 5 bases at J, with 11 bases in the middle. CDR3 length equals 15 residues. In nucleotides, the CDR3 is TGTGCCAGCAGCTTGGGGGCGGACAGAAATGAAAAACTGTTTTTT. Amino acids: CASSLGADRNEKLFF.

The chain joins TRBV12-3 or TRBV12-4 to TRBJ1-1, with TRBD1 as a possible D gene (6 bases). The CDR3 is made up of 11 amino acids. The V gene lost 6 bases and the J gene lost 7 bases, with 9 bases spanning the gap. The CDR3 loop is CASRIQGEAFF. CDR3 nucleotides: TGTGCCAGCAGGATACAGGGTGAAGCTTTCTTT.